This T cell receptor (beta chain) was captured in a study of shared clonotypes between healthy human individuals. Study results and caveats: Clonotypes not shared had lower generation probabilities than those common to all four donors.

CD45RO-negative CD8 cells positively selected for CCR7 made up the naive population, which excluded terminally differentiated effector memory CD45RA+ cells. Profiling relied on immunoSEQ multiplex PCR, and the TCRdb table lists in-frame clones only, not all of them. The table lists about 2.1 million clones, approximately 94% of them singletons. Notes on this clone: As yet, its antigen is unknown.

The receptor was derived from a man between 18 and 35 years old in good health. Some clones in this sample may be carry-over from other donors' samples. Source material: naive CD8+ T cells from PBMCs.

CDR3 sequence: CASSEARDEQFF. CDR3 bases: TGTGCCAGCAGTGAAGCCAGGGATGAGCAGTTCTTC. The genes are TRBV6-1 and TRBJ2-1; D possibly corresponds to TRBD1 (5 bases). Trimming shortened V by 0 bases and J by 8 bases, and 5 bases separated the two germline ends. Germline-derived CDR1 and CDR2 are MNHNS and SASEGT. The CDR3 spans 12 residues.